This TCR beta chain stems from a study of STAT5B mutations in CD4+ large granular lymphocyte leukemia. The study, taken as a whole, reports: 8/27 top patient clones versus 2/35 control clones were TRBV06-family.

With regard to this clone: Its specificity is not known.

Controls came from buffy coats of healthy blood donors. CDR1 and CDR2 from the germline V gene are SGHTA and FQGNSA. Trimming removed 1 base at V and 4 bases at J, with 9 bases between. There are 14 residues in the CDR3. Repertoires were generated with immunoSEQ multiplex PCR, while TCRdb's copy carries only in-frame clones and drops some. In the table there are some 28,000 clones, roughly 75% of which are singletons. The sample comprised CD4+ T cells from blood buffy coats. The rearrangement links TRBV7-2 to TRBJ2-3, with D tentatively TRBD2 (7 bases). The receptor's source is a human donor in good health. The CDR3 reads CASSLGGGPDTQYF. In DNA, the CDR3 is TGTGCCAGCAGCTTAGGGGGGGGCCCAGATACGCAGTATTTT.